This T cell receptor (beta chain) was profiled in a study of blood T cell repertoires in COVID-19. Background on the study: Sample material is recorded as cDNA or gDNA derived from T cells, B-cell-depleted T cells, or PBMCs.

This table comes from immunoSEQ multiplex PCR, and its TCRdb copy is limited to in-frame clones, with some not included. The sample has around 270,000 clones; 80% to 90% are singletons. The receptor's source is a man in his sixties with acute or convalescent COVID-19. The sequenced material came from peripheral blood.

The CDR3 reads CSVEDGFRAGELFF. The CDR3 DNA reads as TGCAGCGTTGAAGATGGTTTTCGGGCCGGGGAGCTGTTTTTT. The rearrangement links TRBV29-1 to TRBJ2-2; D is unresolved. Deletions cut 0 bases from V and 6 bases from J, with 11 bases between. The CDR3 totals 14 residues. CDR1 is SQVTM, CDR2 ANQGSEA, per germline.